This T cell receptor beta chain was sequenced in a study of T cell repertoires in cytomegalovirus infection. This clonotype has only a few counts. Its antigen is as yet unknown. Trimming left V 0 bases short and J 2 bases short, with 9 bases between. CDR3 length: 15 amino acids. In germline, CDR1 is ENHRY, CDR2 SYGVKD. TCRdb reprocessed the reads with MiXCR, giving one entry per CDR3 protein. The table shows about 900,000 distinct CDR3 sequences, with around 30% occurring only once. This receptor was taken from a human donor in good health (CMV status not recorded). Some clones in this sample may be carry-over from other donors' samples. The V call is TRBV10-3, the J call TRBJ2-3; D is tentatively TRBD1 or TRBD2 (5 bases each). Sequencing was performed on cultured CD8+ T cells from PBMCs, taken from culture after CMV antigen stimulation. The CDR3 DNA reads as TGTGCCATCAGTGAGTCCCGGGGCAACACAGATACGCAGTATTTT. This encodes CAISESRGNTDTQYF.